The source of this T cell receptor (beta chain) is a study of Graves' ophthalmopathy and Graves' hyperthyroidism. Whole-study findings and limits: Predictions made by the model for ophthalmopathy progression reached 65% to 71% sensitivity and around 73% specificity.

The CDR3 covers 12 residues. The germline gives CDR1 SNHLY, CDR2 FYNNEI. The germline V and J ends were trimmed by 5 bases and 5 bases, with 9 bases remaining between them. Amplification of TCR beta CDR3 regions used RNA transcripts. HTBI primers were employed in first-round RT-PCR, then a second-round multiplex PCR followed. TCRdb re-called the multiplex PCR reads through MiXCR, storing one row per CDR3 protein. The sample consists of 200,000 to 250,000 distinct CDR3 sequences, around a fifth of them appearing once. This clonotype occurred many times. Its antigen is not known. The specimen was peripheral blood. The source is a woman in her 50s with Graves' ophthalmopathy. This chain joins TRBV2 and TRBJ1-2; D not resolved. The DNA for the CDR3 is TGTGCCAGCAGTTACGACATGTATGGCTACACCTTC. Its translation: CASSYDMYGYTF.